This T cell receptor (beta chain) is drawn from a study of blood T cell repertoires in COVID-19. Looking at the study overall: The samples span acute and convalescent COVID-19 from the United States, Italy and Spain. PBMCs, B-cell-depleted T cells, or T cells were the source of the cDNA or gDNA that made up the material.

Authors' methods: Counts of nucleated cells, estimated from reference gene primer amplification, were obtained. This table comes from immunoSEQ multiplex PCR, and its TCRdb copy is limited to in-frame clones, with some not included. For V, J and clone size, that table is used; D and trimming come from the DNA. The repertoire holds under 200,000 clones, with 70% to 90% as singletons. The sequenced material came from peripheral blood. This TCR was sampled from an older woman with COVID-19, enrolled during active disease.

The CDR3 loop reads CASSPTGGRTDTQYF. CDR3 DNA sequence: TGTGCCAGCTCACCTACCGGAGGACGCACAGATACGCAGTATTTT. V is TRBV18 and J is TRBJ2-3; possibly TRBD2 for D (5 bases). Trimming removed 3 bases at V and 1 base at J, with 11 bases between. This CDR3 has 15 amino acids. Germline V lookup: CDR1 KGHSH, CDR2 LQKENI.